This T cell receptor beta chain is from a study of T cell changes during pregnancy in multiple sclerosis. This clone occurred once. Some clones are missing from TCRdb's copy, which holds only in-frame ones; the method was immunoSEQ multiplex PCR. The sample includes 65,000 to 85,000 clones, 94% of them seen just once. The germline CDR1 and CDR2 sequences are LNHDA and SQIVND (reference sequence). V was pared by 5 bases and J by 6 bases, with 8 bases of the junction left unmatched. There are 16 residues in the CDR3. The gene calls are TRBV19 and TRBJ2-1; 12 positions agree with TRBD2. The clonotype comes from a female donor in good health, enrolled as a control in a pregnancy study. The input for sequencing was peripheral blood, taken in the second trimester of pregnancy. The CDR3 loop reads CASSPWPSGGVNEQFF. DNA of the CDR3: TGTGCCAGTAGTCCATGGCCTAGCGGGGGGGTCAATGAGCAGTTCTTC.